The subject of this entry is one T cell receptor (beta chain). Its cognate antigen is unknown. This sample was included in a study of T cell responses to AZD1222 COVID-19 vaccine. Whole-study context: Second doses were pooled across both intervals (about 4 or about 12 weeks).

Method: immunoSEQ multiplex PCR; TCRdb's copy keeps in-frame clones and lacks some. This sample has about 120,000 clones, with around 87% found just once. The germline gives CDR1 SGHAT, CDR2 FQNNGV. V was clipped by 2 bases and J by 3 bases, with 19 bases between them. CDR3 size: 17 residues. General study findings and limits: Baseline testing showed seropositivity in only six or seven AZD1222 recipients. The sample set comprised mostly white British donors with more females, and clonal diversity was possibly underestimated. Repertoire collection took place solely once the T cell response had peaked.

The rearrangement links TRBV11-2 to TRBJ1-1, with unresolved D. This sample comprised peripheral blood, obtained on day 0 of AZD1222 vaccination. The source of this sequence is an adult in good health. In DNA form, the CDR3 reads TGTGCCAGCAGCTTATCGATGGCAAGGTATCCCCACACTGAAGCTTTCTTT. Translated: CASSLSMARYPHTEAFF. Variable domain in full (rest from reference TRBV11-2 and TRBJ1-1): EAGVAQSPRYKIIEKRQSVAFWCNPISGHATLYWYQQILGQGPKLLIQFQNNGVVDDSQLPKDRFSAERLKGVDSTLKIQPAKLEDSAVYLCASSLSMARYPHTEAFFGQGTRLTVV.